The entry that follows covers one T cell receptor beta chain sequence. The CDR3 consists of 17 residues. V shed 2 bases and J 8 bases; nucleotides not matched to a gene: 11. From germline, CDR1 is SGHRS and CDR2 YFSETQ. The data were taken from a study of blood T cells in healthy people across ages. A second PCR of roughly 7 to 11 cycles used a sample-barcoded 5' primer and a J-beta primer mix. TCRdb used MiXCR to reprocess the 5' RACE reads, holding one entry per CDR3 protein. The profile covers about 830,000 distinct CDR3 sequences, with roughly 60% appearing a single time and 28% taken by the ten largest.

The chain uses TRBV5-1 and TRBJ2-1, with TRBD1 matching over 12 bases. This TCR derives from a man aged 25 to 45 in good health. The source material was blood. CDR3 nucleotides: TGCGCCAGCAGCTTAAGCGGGGGACAGGGGGCGTCACATGAGCAGTTCTTC. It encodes CASSLSGGQGASHEQFF.